Following are 28 T cell receptor beta chains from one sample sequenced in a study of Graves' ophthalmopathy and Graves' hyperthyroidism. Investigators amplified TCR beta CDR3 regions from RNA transcripts. RT-PCR with HTBI primers came first, then second-round multiplex PCR. TCRdb redid the calling of the multiplex PCR reads with MiXCR, one entry per CDR3 protein. The sample includes 500,000 to 600,000 distinct CDR3 sequences, under 45% of them seen just once. The sequencing input was peripheral blood or thyroid tissue (not recorded which). The source of these receptors is an adult man with Graves' hyperthyroidism.

This clonotype was counted many times. It may be a read error: a sequence one base away is much more abundant. J is TRBJ2-7 and V is TRBV28, with D hard to call. V was clipped by 7 bases and J by 2 bases, with 9 bases between them. In germline, CDR1 is MDHEN, CDR2 SYDVKM. The CDR3 covers 12 residues. The CDR3 region is CASKEQTYEQYF. CDR3 DNA sequence: TGTGCCAGCAAGGAACAGACCTACGAGCAGTACTTC.

The V call is TRBV15, the J call TRBJ2-7; the D gene is possibly TRBD1 (6 bases). Germline V gives CDR1 LNHNV, CDR2 YYDKDF (reference sequence). V gave up 3 bases and J gave up 0 bases, with 15 bases separating them. This CDR3 spans 16 amino acids. The CDR3, as DNA: TGTGCCACCAGCAGCGCCTTGGCGGACAGCTCCTACGAGCAGTACTTC. Amino acid sequence: CATSSALADSSYEQYF. The whole variable domain, filled in from reference TRBV15 and TRBJ2-7, reads DAMVIQNPRYQVTQFGKPVTLSCSQTLNHNVMYWYQQKSSQAPKLLFHYYDKDFNNEADTPDNFQSRRPNTSFCFLDIRSPGLGDTAMYLCATSSALADSSYEQYFGPGTRLTVT.

The V and J genes are TRBV6-1 and TRBJ2-5, with D perhaps matching TRBD2 (5 bases). Germline V CDR1 and CDR2: MNHNS, SASEGT. The CDR3 totals 14 residues. V was clipped by 7 bases and J by 2 bases, with 14 bases between them. In DNA, the CDR3 is TGTGCCAGCAAAAGAGCTGAGGGTCAAGAGACCCAGTACTTC. Its protein is CASKRAEGQETQYF.

The V call is TRBV7-4, the J call TRBJ2-4; D could derive from TRBD1 or TRBD2 (5 bases each). V lost 5 bases and J lost 0, with 11 bases in between. The CDR3 is made up of 15 amino acids. Per the germline V gene, CDR1 is SGHVT and CDR2 is SQSDAQ. The CDR3 protein is CASSRDQLAKNIQYF. In nucleotides, the CDR3 is TGTGCCAGCAGCAGGGACCAATTAGCCAAAAACATTCAGTACTTC. The full variable domain, with the rest looked up from reference TRBV7-4 and TRBJ2-4, is GAGVSQSPRYKVAKRGRDVALRCDSISGHVTLYWYRQTLGQGSEVLTYSQSDAQRDKSGRPSGRFSAERPERSVSTLKIQRTEQGDSAVYLCASSRDQLAKNIQYFGAGTRLSVL.

This CDR3 is CASSQTSYSYEQYF. CDR3 sequence (DNA): TGTGCCAGCAGCCAAACTAGCTACTCCTACGAGCAGTACTTC. The chain carries TRBV3-1 and TRBJ2-7; D may be TRBD2 (6 bases). Trimming stripped 2 bases from V and 0 bases from J, with 8 bases between. The CDR3 spans 14 residues. Germline V gives CDR1 LGHDT, CDR2 YNNKEL (reference sequence).

This clonotype appeared a single time. The V and J genes are TRBV9 and TRBJ2-3; 7 bases agree with TRBD1. CDR3 length: 15 residues. The V and J ends lost 7 bases and 2 bases, in that order; junction bases with no gene match: 10. The germline V gene encodes CDR1 SGDLS and CDR2 YYNGEE. The CDR3: CASGGWTGPTDTQYF. CDR3 in DNA: TGTGCCAGCGGAGGATGGACAGGACCCACAGATACGCAGTATTTT.

The chain combines TRBV20-1 with TRBJ2-3; 9 nucleotides agree with TRBD1. The germline V gene has CDR1 DFQATT and CDR2 SNEGSKA (reference sequence). The CDR3 is 14 amino acids. J was trimmed by 4 bases and V by 5 bases; bases with no gene match: 7. CDR3 DNA: TGCAGTGCTGCATGGGACAGGGACGCAGATACGCAGTATTTT. It specifies CSAAWDRDADTQYF.

The J gene is TRBJ1-2, the V gene TRBV20-1, with a weak D call TRBD1 (5 bases). The V gene lost 6 bases and the J gene lost 0 bases, with 17 bases spanning the gap. The CDR3 sequence is 15 residues long. CDR1 DFQATT and CDR2 SNEGSKA come from the germline V gene (reference sequence). The DNA for the CDR3 is TGCAGTGCCCGACCCGGGCAGGGAGCTAACTATGGCTACACCTTC. Translated: CSARPGQGANYGYTF.

This clonotype was observed a few times. This CDR3 reads CSVRFGGGQFF. CDR3 nucleotides: TGCAGCGTCCGCTTTGGAGGAGGGCAGTTCTTC. The chain is built from TRBV29-1 and TRBJ2-5; a weak D match, TRBD2 (5 bases). The J call may be mistaken, given a closer DNA end match to TRBJ2-1. CDR1 SQVTM and CDR2 ANQGSEA come from the germline V gene. The CDR3 totals 11 residues.

V and J are TRBV15 and TRBJ2-5; D may match TRBD1 or TRBD2 (5 bases each). This CDR3 is built from 15 residues. Germline V gives CDR1 LNHNV, CDR2 YYDKDF (reference sequence). V was cut by 4 bases and J by 9 bases, with 21 bases left in between. The CDR3 loop is CATSTFGGRDQPQYF. CDR3 DNA: TGTGCCACCAGCACGTTTGGGGGAAGGGATCAGCCCCAGTACTTC.

This clonotype has a count of ten or more. The V gene is TRBV2, the J gene TRBJ2-7, with 7 nucleotides matching TRBD1. The trim removed 4 bases at V and 0 bases at J, leaving 6 bases unmatched. Germline CDR1 is SNHLY and CDR2 is FYNNEI. This CDR3 has 15 residues. DNA of the CDR3: TGTGCCAGCAGTGGGGACAGAGTGGCCTCCTACGAGCAGTACTTC. It translates to CASSGDRVASYEQYF. Drawing the rest from reference TRBV2 and TRBJ2-7, the complete variable domain is EPEVTQTPSHQVTQMGQEVILRCVPISNHLYFYWYRQILGQKVEFLVSFYNNEISEKSEIFDDQFSVERPDGSNFTLKIRSTKLEDSAMYFCASSGDRVASYEQYFGPGTRLTVT.

This clonotype showed up many times. The rearrangement links TRBV11-2 to TRBJ1-2, with D maybe TRBD1 (5 bases). Trimming cost V 1 base and J 6 bases, with 15 bases left between them. CDR3 length: 15 amino acids. Germline CDR1 reads SGHAT; CDR2 reads FQNNGV. DNA for the CDR3: TGTGCCAGCAGCTTAGGAGGGGCCAGGGTTGATGGCTACACCTTC. Protein: CASSLGGARVDGYTF.

The genes are TRBV29-1 and TRBJ2-7; perhaps TRBD2 as D (5 bases). The CDR3 totals 14 residues. V lost 8 bases and J lost 1, with 18 bases in between. Per the germline V gene, CDR1 is SQVTM and CDR2 is ANQGSEA. The CDR3 DNA reads TGCAGCTTACGTCCTGGAGGCCAGTCCTACGAGCAGTACTTC. Amino acid sequence: CSLRPGGQSYEQYF.

About this clonotype: Because it lacks the conserved phenylalanine or tryptophan at the end, this CDR3 is likely a read error. The chain is built from TRBV13 and TRBJ1-1; 7 bases agree with TRBD1. CDR1 PRHDT and CDR2 FYEKMQ come from the germline V gene (reference sequence). J was trimmed by 8 bases and V by 4 bases; bases with no gene match: 10. This CDR3 is built from 14 residues. The CDR3 is CASSSTGHSEEAFI. CDR3 DNA sequence: TGTGCCAGCAGCTCGACAGGGCACTCAGAAGAAGCTTTCATT.

The V gene is TRBV7-9, the J gene TRBJ1-1; a weak D match, TRBD1 (6 bases). V was trimmed by 5 bases and J by 1 base, leaving 14 bases between them. The CDR3 is 15 amino acids. Germline values: CDR1 SEHNR, CDR2 FQNEAQ (reference sequence). DNA of the CDR3: TGTGCCAGCAGCCCACCAACAGGGACGAACACTGAAGCTTTCTTT. It codes for CASSPPTGTNTEAFF.

This clonotype was picked up one time. V is TRBV7-8 and J is TRBJ1-1; weak D call: TRBD1 (5 bases). Per germline, CDR1 SGHVS and CDR2 FQNEAQ. This CDR3 contains 16 residues. The V gene lost 4 bases and the J gene lost 14 bases, with 29 bases spanning the gap. The DNA for the CDR3 is TGTGCCAGCAGCTACCGGGGGACGAGCTCCTACAATGAGCAGTTCTTT. Its translation: CASSYRGTSSYNEQFF.

The chain is built from TRBV30 and TRBJ1-2, with a possible D match to TRBD1 (6 bases). The V gene's germline CDR1 is GTSNPN and CDR2 SVGIG (reference sequence). Trimming removed 4 bases from V and 5 bases from J, with 8 bases in between. CDR3 size: 11 residues. Here the CDR3 reads CAWIQGYGYTF. For the CDR3, the DNA is TGTGCCTGGATACAGGGTTATGGCTACACCTTC. The full variable domain, in which reference TRBV30 and TRBJ1-2 provide the parts outside the CDR3, is SQTIHQWPATLVQPVGSPLSLECTVEGTSNPNLYWYRQAAGRGLQLLFYSVGIGQISSEVPQNLSASRPQDRQFILSSKKLLLSDSGFYLCAWIQGYGYTFGSGTRLTVV.

This clonotype was observed at least ten times. The chain links TRBV29-1 to TRBJ2-7; D remains unclear. Germline CDR1 reads SQVTM; CDR2 reads ANQGSEA. With 4 bases removed from V and 2 bases from J, the gap between germline ends came to 9 bases. CDR3 length equals 12 residues. CDR3 bases: TGCAGCGTTGGGTCCGGACCCTACGAGCAGTACTTC. Protein: CSVGSGPYEQYF.

This clonotype was seen repeatedly, ten times or more. V and J are TRBV7-2 and TRBJ2-7, with 10 positions matching TRBD1. Unmatched junction bases numbered 6, after V lost 3 bases and J lost 4 bases. Germline-derived CDR1 and CDR2 are SGHTA and FQGNSA. The CDR3 covers 15 residues. The DNA of the CDR3 is TGTGCCAGCAGCTTCCAACCGGGACAGGGGTACGAGCAGTACTTC. Translated, it gives CASSFQPGQGYEQYF.

The chain has TRBV20-1 and TRBJ2-7; D is ambiguous. Per germline, CDR1 DFQATT and CDR2 SNEGSKA (reference sequence). V was shortened by 0 bases and J by 3 bases, with 9 bases between the two germline ends. The CDR3 sequence is 13 residues long. CDR3 loop: CSARDLGSYEQYF. Written as DNA, the CDR3 is TGCAGTGCTAGAGACTTAGGCAGCTACGAGCAGTACTTC.

This clonotype showed up just a few times. The chain combines TRBV7-2 with TRBJ2-3, with TRBD1 as a possible D gene (6 bases). The CDR3 spans 16 residues. V shed 2 bases and J shed 3 bases, with 15 bases lying between them. Per the germline V gene, CDR1 is SGHTA and CDR2 is FQGNSA. The CDR3 DNA is TGTGCCAGCAGCTTACGACAGGTCCCCCCGACAGATACGCAGTATTTT. Translating it yields CASSLRQVPPTDTQYF. Together with reference TRBV7-2 and TRBJ2-3, the CDR3 gives the full variable domain: GAGVSQSPSNKVTEKGKDVELRCDPISGHTALYWYRQSLGQGLEFLIYFQGNSAPDKSGLPSDRFSAERTGGSVSTLTIQRTQQEDSAVYLCASSLRQVPPTDTQYFGPGTRLTVL.

About this clonotype: This may stem from a read error, because a much larger clone lies one nucleotide away. This sequence joins TRBV19 and TRBJ1-5; D is unresolved. V was clipped by 8 bases and J by 6 bases, with 14 bases between them. Germline CDR1 and CDR2: LNHDA and SQIVND (reference sequence). This CDR3 has 13 residues. The CDR3 DNA reads TGTGCCAGTGCCAGCCCGAGAAGTCAGCCCCAGCATTTT. As protein: CASASPRSQPQHF.

As regards this clonotype: One junction end does not reproduce the germline sequence, and a read error may be involved. V is TRBV10-2 and J is TRBJ1-3; 7 bases are a match to TRBD1. CDR1 is WSHSY and CDR2 is SAAADI in the germline V gene. CDR3 length: 15 residues. The CDR3 bases are TGTGCCAGCAGTGAGACAGGGCTAACTGGAAACACCATATATTTT. This gives the protein CASSETGLTGNTIYF.

Notes on this clonotype: As the CDR3 is not closed by the conserved phenylalanine or tryptophan, this likely results from a read error. Because the CDR3's place on the DNA is in doubt, the DNA is left out and the CDR3 is given as listed by TCRdb. The chain recombines TRBV12-3 or TRBV12-4 with TRBJ1-4; the table's D call of TRBD1 was not tested on the DNA. The CDR3 is 8 amino acids long, termini counted. The CDR3 region is CASSITGI.

This clonotype has only a few counts. The chain has TRBV29-1 and TRBJ2-7; no definite D call. This CDR3 comprises 13 residues. Per germline, CDR1 SQVTM and CDR2 ANQGSEA. V lost 3 bases and J 0 bases, leaving 9 bases between the germline ends. CDR3 coding DNA: TGCAGCGTTGACATACAGTCCTCCTACGAGCAGTACTTC. Residues: CSVDIQSSYEQYF.

A word on this clonotype: The junction differs from germline at one of its ends, possibly a read error. This chain links TRBV7-8 with TRBJ2-5, with a weak D call TRBD2 (7 bases). The CDR3 runs to 10 residues. Germline V gives CDR1 SGHVS, CDR2 FQNEAQ. This CDR3 reads CASSSRGTNF. CDR3 nucleotides: TGTGCCAGCAGCTCGAGGGGGACTAACTTC.

V is TRBV29-1 and J is TRBJ1-4; D is possibly TRBD1 (5 bases). Between the trimmed V and J ends, which lost 6 bases and 7 bases, there was a span of 12 bases. Germline assignment: CDR1 SQVTM and CDR2 ANQGSEA. The CDR3 loop spans 12 amino acids. This chain's CDR3 is CSVGTGTEKLFF. The CDR3 DNA reads TGCAGCGTCGGAACCGGGACTGAAAAACTGTTTTTT.

This clonotype was seen a handful of times. The chain has TRBV7-9 and TRBJ2-7; the D gene is possibly TRBD1 (7 bases). CDR3 size: 15 residues. Germline assignment: CDR1 SEHNR and CDR2 FQNEAQ (reference sequence). Deletions cut 2 bases from V and 3 bases from J, with 14 bases between. Written as DNA, the CDR3 is TGTGCCAGCAGCTTATGGGGCAGGGGGGACTACGAGCAGTACTTC. Protein product: CASSLWGRGDYEQYF.